This paragraph covers one TCR beta chain sequence. The sample comes from a study of radiation and T cells in renal cell carcinoma. Time point of the sample: baseline pretreatment blood. As to treatment: 15 Gy SBRT to primary tumor, nephrectomy 4 weeks later. Sequenced by immunoSEQ multiplex PCR; TCRdb stores in-frame clones only, minus some. The sample lists about 150,000 clones; about 85% were seen once. The CDR3 sequence is 16 residues long. V was trimmed by 5 bases and J by 5 bases, leaving 19 bases between them. CDR1 is SGHVS, CDR2 FQNEAQ, per germline. Material: blood, obtained from a patient whose treatment included radiotherapy and nephrectomy. This chain uses TRBV7-8 with TRBJ1-5, with unresolved D. This clonotype originated in a woman in her 70s with renal cell carcinoma. In DNA, the CDR3 is TGTGCCAGCAGCCTACAATCGCTGAGCGGTTATCAGCCCCAGCATTTT. Protein: CASSLQSLSGYQPQHF.